This is a list of T cell receptor beta chains from one sample in a study of T cell repertoires in cytomegalovirus infection. TCRdb redid the calling of the reads with MiXCR, one entry per CDR3 protein. The table records some 560,000 distinct CDR3 sequences, under 45% of them present only once. No antigens are known for them. The sequencing here drew on cultured PBMCs, taken from culture after CMV antigen stimulation. These receptors came from a human donor in good health (CMV status not recorded). Some clones in this sample may be carry-over from other donors' samples. Both conserved end residues are part of each CDR3. A D gene is named only where the DNA matches it firmly. Size values are once, few and many counts, or a class for expanded clones, and some rows have none.

.	few	TRBV7-2	TRBJ2-3	TGTGCCAGCAGCTTAGGGGGTCTCACGATGGATACGCAGTATTTT	CASSLGGLTMDTQYF
.	few	TRBV2	TRBJ2-1	TGTGCCAGCAGTGAACGGGGGAGATACAATGAGCAGTTCTTC	CASSERGRYNEQFF
TRBD2	.	TRBV5-1	TRBJ2-1	TGCGCCAGCAGCTTCAGCCTGACTAGCGGGGTATGGGATGAGCAGTTCTTC	CASSFSLTSGVWDEQFF
.	few	TRBV7-2	TRBJ2-3	TGTGCCAGCACCCCGGGTACGGGTGCAGATACGCAGTATTTT	CASTPGTGADTQYF
.	few	TRBV7-2	TRBJ1-5	TGTGCCAGCAGCTTTGGAGACAGACCTAATCAGCCCCAGCATTTT	CASSFGDRPNQPQHF
.	many	TRBV12-3/TRBV12-4	TRBJ2-1	TGTGCCAGCAGTTACTCGAGCTCCTACAATGAGCAGTTCTTC	CASSYSSSYNEQFF
.	.	TRBV20-1	TRBJ2-3	TGCAGCCTCTATTTTCCAGATACGCAGTATTTT	CSLYFPDTQYF
TRBD1	.	TRBV7-9	TRBJ1-4	TGTGCCAGCAGCTCTGTGGGGGGACAGGGGACAACTAATGAAAAACTGTTTTTT	CASSSVGGQGTTNEKLFF
.	.	TRBV5-1	TRBJ2-3	TGCGCCAGCAGCTTGGAGGGTCGGAATACGCAGTATTTT	CASSLEGRNTQYF
TRBD2	few	TRBV7-2	TRBJ2-3	TGTGCCAGCAGGTTTAGCGGGCTCATTAGGGATACGCAGTATTTT	CASRFSGLIRDTQYF
.	few	TRBV6-1	TRBJ2-6	TGTGCCACCCGGCTCTCGGCAGGGACCATGTCTGGGGCCAACGTCCTGACTTTC	CATRLSAGTMSGANVLTF
TRBD1	.	TRBV6-1	TRBJ2-3	TGTGCCAGCAGTCAAGACAGGGACACAGATACGCAGTATTTT	CASSQDRDTDTQYF
.	.	TRBV10-2	TRBJ2-3	TGCGCCAGCAGTCTTAGCCGACTCACAGATACGCAGTATTTT	CASSLSRLTDTQYF
.	few	TRBV3-1	TRBJ2-1	TGTGCCAGCAGCAAGACCTCGGGACAGGGACTAGGGAGACCCAATGAGCAGTTCTTC	CASSKTSGQGLGRPNEQFF
TRBD2	many	TRBV7-2	TRBJ2-7	TGTGCCAGCAGCTTAGGGACTAGGACCTACGAGCAGTACTTC	CASSLGTRTYEQYF
.	.	TRBV6-2/TRBV6-3	TRBJ2-3	TGTGCCAGCAGTTCTCAATACAGGGTGGATACGCAGTATTTT	CASSSQYRVDTQYF
.	.	TRBV10-2	TRBJ1-6	TGCGCCAGCAGTCTAGGGAGACCCCCTAATTCACCCCTCCACTTT	CASSLGRPPNSPLHF
TRBD1	.	TRBV10-3	TRBJ1-5	TGTGCCATCAGTGAGGGGACAGGATCGGACCAGCCCCAGCATTTT	CAISEGTGSDQPQHF
.	few	TRBV12-5	TRBJ1-6	TGTGCTAGTGGTCCCCGGGGACCCAGGGGATATAATTCACCCCTCCACTTT	CASGPRGPRGYNSPLHF
.	.	TRBV28	TRBJ2-5	TGTGCCAGCAGTTCCCTATGGAATCCGGAGACCCAGTACTTC	CASSSLWNPETQYF
.	few	TRBV7-9	TRBJ1-2	TGTGCCAGCGGCCCTGTTAGTGCAAACTATGGCTACACCTTC	CASGPVSANYGYTF
TRBD2	.	TRBV27	TRBJ2-1	TGTGCCAGCAGTTATTGGGGGACTAGCGGGGGAAATGAGCAGTTCTTC	CASSYWGTSGGNEQFF
.	.	TRBV5-1	TRBJ2-2	TGCGCCAGCAGCCTACGGACCGGGCTGGCCGGGGAGCTGTTTTTT	CASSLRTGLAGELFF
.	few	TRBV7-9	TRBJ2-5	TGTGCCAGCAGCCTGCGACAGGAGAATCAAGAGACCCAGTACTTC	CASSLRQENQETQYF
.	few	TRBV7-8	TRBJ2-1	TGTGCCAGCAGCTCGGGACTCCCGGAGTACAATGAGCAGTTCTTC	CASSSGLPEYNEQFF
TRBD2	.	TRBV4-1	TRBJ2-2	TGCGCCAGCAGCCTGCTAGCGGGAGAGGACACCGGGGAGCTGTTTTTT	CASSLLAGEDTGELFF
TRBD1	.	TRBV7-9	TRBJ1-4	TGTGCCAGCAGCTCCCGGGACAGGGGGGTTGATGAAAAACTGTTTTTT	CASSSRDRGVDEKLFF
TRBD2	few	TRBV28	TRBJ2-7	TGTGCCAGCAGTTTCGGCGGGGGGTTCTCCTACGAGCAGTACTTC	CASSFGGGFSYEQYF
TRBD1	.	TRBV6-6	TRBJ2-1	TGTGCCACCTTTGAACCGGGACAGAACAATGAGCAGTTCTTC	CATFEPGQNNEQFF
.	few	TRBV7-2	TRBJ2-4	TGTGCCAGCAGCCCGGGGCCCTCCGGCCATAAAAACATTCAGTACTTC	CASSPGPSGHKNIQYF
.	.	TRBV19	TRBJ2-4	TGTGCCAGTAGTATAGGACCGGAGGACATTCAGTACTTC	CASSIGPEDIQYF
.	.	TRBV7-2	TRBJ2-7	TGTGCCAGCAGCAGTCTTGGACTGTACGAGCAGTACTTC	CASSSLGLYEQYF
.	few	TRBV28	TRBJ2-3	TGTGCCAGCAGTTTTTCCATTAGGGACTCCGGCACAGATACGCAGTATTTT	CASSFSIRDSGTDTQYF
.	few	TRBV28	TRBJ1-2	TGTGCCAGCAGTTTATTACGCAGGGGCTCCTATGGCTACACCTTC	CASSLLRRGSYGYTF
.	.	TRBV12-3/TRBV12-4	TRBJ1-6	TGTGCCAGCCGGGGACGGAAGAATTCACCCCTCCACTTT	CASRGRKNSPLHF